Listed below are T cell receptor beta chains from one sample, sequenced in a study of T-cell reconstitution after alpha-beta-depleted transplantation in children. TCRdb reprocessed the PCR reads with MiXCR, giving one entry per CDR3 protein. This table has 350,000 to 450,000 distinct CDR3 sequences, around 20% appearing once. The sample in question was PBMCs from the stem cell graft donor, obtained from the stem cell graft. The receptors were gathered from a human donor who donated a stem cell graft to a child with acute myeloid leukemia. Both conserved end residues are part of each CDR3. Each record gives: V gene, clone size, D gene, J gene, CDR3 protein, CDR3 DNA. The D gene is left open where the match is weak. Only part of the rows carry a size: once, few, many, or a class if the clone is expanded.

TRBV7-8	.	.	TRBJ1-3	CASSLSDNKAIYF	TGTGCCAGCAGCTTATCCGACAATAAGGCCATATATTTT
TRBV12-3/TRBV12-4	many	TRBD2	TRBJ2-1	CASSQTSGRANEQFF	TGTGCCAGCAGCCAGACTAGCGGGAGGGCGAATGAGCAGTTCTTC
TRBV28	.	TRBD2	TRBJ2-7	CASSLHRQGNPQAGESYEQYF	TGTGCCAGCAGTTTACACCGCCAGGGTAACCCCCAAGCGGGAGAGTCCTACGAGCAGTACTTC
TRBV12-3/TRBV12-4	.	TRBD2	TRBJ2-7	CASTDRAGGQEQYF	TGTGCCAGCACCGACCGAGCGGGAGGGCAGGAGCAGTACTTC
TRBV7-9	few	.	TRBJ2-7	CASSSPAGQQYF	TGTGCCAGCAGCTCCCCCGCCGGACAGCAGTACTTC
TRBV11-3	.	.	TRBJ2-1	CASSPTHYEQFF	TGTGCCAGCAGCCCCACTCACTATGAGCAGTTCTTC
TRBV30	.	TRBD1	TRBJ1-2	CAWSTGAGYTF	TGTGCCTGGAGTACAGGGGCTGGCTACACCTTC
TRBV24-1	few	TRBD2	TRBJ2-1	CATSDGTGGSYNEQFF	TGTGCCACCAGTGATGGGACGGGGGGCTCCTACAATGAGCAGTTCTTC
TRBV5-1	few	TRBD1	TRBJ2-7	CASSFGDRGNEQYF	TGCGCCAGCAGCTTTGGGGACAGGGGCAACGAGCAGTACTTC
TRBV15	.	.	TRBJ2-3	CATSRGGKSTDTQYF	TGTGCCACCAGCAGAGGCGGGAAAAGCACAGATACGCAGTATTTT
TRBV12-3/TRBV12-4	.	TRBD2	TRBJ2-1	CASSLMVLAGASDEQFF	TGTGCCAGCAGTTTAATGGTCCTAGCGGGAGCCTCCGATGAGCAGTTCTTC
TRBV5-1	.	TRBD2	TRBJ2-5	CASSFFEREDQPGETQYF	TGCGCCAGCAGCTTCTTCGAGCGGGAGGACCAACCAGGCGAGACCCAGTACTTC
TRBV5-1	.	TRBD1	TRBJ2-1	CASSLTDRKGNEQFF	TGCGCCAGCAGCCTTACGGACAGGAAAGGGAATGAGCAGTTCTTC
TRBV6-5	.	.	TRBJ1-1	CASRIRANTEAFF	TGTGCCAGCCGAATCCGGGCAAACACTGAAGCTTTCTTT
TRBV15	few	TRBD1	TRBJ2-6	CATSRPGQGIPGANVLTF	TGTGCCACCAGCAGACCGGGACAGGGGATTCCTGGGGCCAACGTCCTGACTTTC
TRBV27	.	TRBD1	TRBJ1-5	CASSRTGGAQPQHF	TGTGCCAGCAGTAGGACAGGGGGCGCCCAGCCCCAGCATTTT